The rows below give T cell receptor beta chains drawn from one sample of a study of T cell changes during pregnancy in multiple sclerosis. Some clones are missing from TCRdb's copy, which holds only in-frame ones; the method was immunoSEQ multiplex PCR. The sample lists fewer than 60,000 clones, approximately 90% occurring once. The material was CD4+ T cells from peripheral blood mononuclear cells, obtained after pregnancy. These receptor sequences come from a female donor with multiple sclerosis, enrolled in a pregnancy study. CDR3s include the opening cysteine and the closing phenylalanine or tryptophan. A D gene is named only where the DNA matches it firmly.

cdr3_nt | cdr3_aa | d_call | j_call | v_call
TGCGCCAGCAGCCAAGGCGGGGGCGCGAACACCGGGGAGCTGTTTTTT | CASSQGGGANTGELFF | - | TRBJ2-2 | TRBV4-3
TGTGCCAGCAGCTTGATAGCGGGGGGTACCGGGGAGCTGTTTTTT | CASSLIAGGTGELFF | TRBD2 | TRBJ2-2 | TRBV11-3
TGTGCCAGCAGCCAGACAGGACAGGGGAATGAAAAACTGTTTTTT | CASSQTGQGNEKLFF | TRBD1 | TRBJ1-4 | TRBV4-2
TGTGCCAGCCGGAACACTGAAGCTTTCTTT | CASRNTEAFF | - | TRBJ1-1 | TRBV28
TGTGCCAGTAGTACCCGACAGGGAATGAATGGCTACACCTTC | CASSTRQGMNGYTF | TRBD1 | TRBJ1-2 | TRBV19
TGTGCCTGGAGTGGCCCACCGGGACTGCTAACCTACGAGCAGTACTTC | CAWSGPPGLLTYEQYF | - | TRBJ2-7 | TRBV30
TGCGCCAGCAGCTTGCGGCGGGGAAACACTGAAGCTTTCTTT | CASSLRRGNTEAFF | - | TRBJ1-1 | TRBV5-1
TGTGCCAGCAGCCAAGATAAGGGGGCCCTGAACACTGAAGCTTTCTTT | CASSQDKGALNTEAFF | TRBD1 | TRBJ1-1 | TRBV4-2
TGCGCCAGCAGCTTGAGGAGGGGAACTAATGAAAAACTGTTTTTT | CASSLRRGTNEKLFF | - | TRBJ1-4 | TRBV5-1
TGTGCCAGTAGTAGGAGGGTTGCGGGGAGCTCCTACAATGAGCAGTTCTTC | CASSRRVAGSSYNEQFF | - | TRBJ2-1 | TRBV19
TGCAGTGCTCGCATTGGACTAGCGGGAGAAACCGGGGAGCTGTTTTTT | CSARIGLAGETGELFF | TRBD2 | TRBJ2-2 | TRBV29-1
TGTGCCAGCAGTTTGGCCGACAGGGGCTATGGCTACACCTTC | CASSLADRGYGYTF | TRBD1 | TRBJ1-2 | TRBV28
TGTGCCAGCATGTATCGGACTAGGAGAAACACAGATACGCAGTATTTT | CASMYRTRRNTDTQYF | TRBD2 | TRBJ2-3 | TRBV28
TGTGCCATCAGTGAGCCCGGCCGGGTCTCCTACGAGCAGTACTTC | CAISEPGRVSYEQYF | - | TRBJ2-7 | TRBV10-3
TGTGCCAGCAGTTACTCACTCCAGCGGGCTTACAATGAGCAGTTCTTC | CASSYSLQRAYNEQFF | - | TRBJ2-1 | TRBV6-5
TGTGCCAGCAGTGAGACACTGCGCACAGATACGCAGTATTTT | CASSETLRTDTQYF | - | TRBJ2-3 | TRBV6-4
TGTGCCAGCAGTTACGACGACAAGATGAACACTGAAGCTTTCTTT | CASSYDDKMNTEAFF | - | TRBJ1-1 | TRBV6-6
TGTGCCAGCAGTGAAAGGTACAGCTCCTACGAGCAGTACTTC | CASSERYSSYEQYF | - | TRBJ2-7 | TRBV6-1
TGTGCCAGCAGGTTGTTTAGGGGACAGCTCTCCTACGAGCAGTACTTC | CASRLFRGQLSYEQYF | TRBD1 | TRBJ2-7 | TRBV27
TGTGCCAGTAGTATTCTGTGGGGGCAGGGCACCGGGGAGCTGTTTTTT | CASSILWGQGTGELFF | - | TRBJ2-2 | TRBV19
TGTGCCAGCAGTCCCGTAGCGGGAGGGTACAATGAGCAGTTCTTC | CASSPVAGGYNEQFF | TRBD2 | TRBJ2-1 | TRBV27
TGTGCTTCCTCCCCGGGGGATTCCTACGAGCAGTACTTC | CASSPGDSYEQYF | - | TRBJ2-7 | TRBV30
TGTGCCAGCAGCTTGAGGGAGAGCTCCTACGAGCAGTACTTC | CASSLRESSYEQYF | - | TRBJ2-7 | TRBV11-2
TGCAGTGCTCTTGACTATCCTGAGCAGTTCTTC | CSALDYPEQFF | - | TRBJ2-1 | TRBV20-1
TGTGCCAGCAGCTCCGGACTAGCGACAGATACGCAGTATTTT | CASSSGLATDTQYF | TRBD2 | TRBJ2-3 | TRBV5-4